Following are 13 T cell receptor beta chains from one sample sequenced in a study of beta chain features in type 1 diabetes. Study conclusions and caveats: There was a moderate but significant shortening of TCRB CDR3s in all four CD4+ subsets of Type 1 diabetes patients.

Expressed TCRB transcripts were sequenced because the isolated RNA had all been reverse transcribed beforehand. The method was immunoSEQ multiplex PCR; TCRdb's version includes in-frame clones alone and lacks a portion of them. Counted here are 600,000 to 700,000 clones, roughly 12% occurring once; the ten biggest clones make up 0.095% to 0.15%. Their specific antigens are unknown. Sequenced sample: naive CD4+ T cells from blood. Receptors were obtained from a man aged 30 to 45 with type 1 diabetes.

The chain combines TRBV5-1 with TRBJ2-1; 8 bases line up with TRBD2. With 0 bases clipped from V and 0 bases from J, the junction kept 8 bases outside the gene matches. Germline V gives CDR1 SGHRS, CDR2 YFSETQ. The CDR3 covers 18 residues. The DNA for the CDR3 is TGCGCCAGCAGCTTGGTGAGAAGCGGGGGCGGCTCCTACAATGAGCAGTTCTTC. The encoded protein is CASSLVRSGGGSYNEQFF.

V and J are TRBV5-4 and TRBJ1-2; 12 nucleotides agree with TRBD1. The junction had 3 bases not matched to a gene; V was cut back by 3 bases and J by 6 bases. The CDR3 loop spans 14 amino acids. CDR1 SGHNT and CDR2 YYREEE come from the germline V gene (reference sequence). DNA for the CDR3: TGTGCCAGCAGCTACAGGGACAGGGGGCATGGCTACACCTTC. It yields the protein CASSYRDRGHGYTF.

The genes are TRBV30 and TRBJ1-3; the D gene is possibly TRBD1 (5 bases). The CDR3 consists of 13 residues. Per the germline V gene, CDR1 is GTSNPN and CDR2 is SVGIG (reference sequence). CDR3 region: CARGTYSGNTIYF. CDR3 sequence (DNA): TGTGCACGGGGCACTTACTCTGGAAACACCATATATTTT.

This clone appeared a few times. V usage is TRBV13 and J usage is TRBJ2-3; a possible D gene is TRBD1 (6 bases). Trimming stripped 3 bases from V and 6 bases from J, with 13 bases between. Germline CDR1 PRHDT, CDR2 FYEKMQ (reference sequence). The CDR3 sequence is 14 residues long. CDR3 bases: TGTGCCAGCAGCTTCACAGGGCCGGGGGATACGCAGTATTTT. It translates to CASSFTGPGDTQYF.

The chain uses TRBV19 and TRBJ2-7; perhaps TRBD1 as D (5 bases). The CDR3 is 16 residues long. The germline V and J ends were trimmed by 3 bases and 6 bases, with 21 bases remaining between them. In germline, CDR1 is LNHDA, CDR2 SQIVND (reference sequence). The CDR3 DNA is TGTGCCAGTAGTATTCATGGGGCTGTTCGCCCCTCCGAGCAGTACTTC. Protein: CASSIHGAVRPSEQYF.

The CDR3 DNA reads TGTGCCAGCAGCTTAGTCTCTTTCGGTGGTGCGGCGGGGAACACTGAAGCTTTCTTT. Its protein product is CASSLVSFGGAAGNTEAFF. The J gene is TRBJ1-1, the V gene TRBV7-9; D remains unclear. CDR1 is SEHNR and CDR2 is FQNEAQ in the germline V gene (reference sequence). Trimming shortened V by 1 base and J by 1 base, and 22 bases separated the two germline ends. CDR3 size: 19 residues.

This clone has a handful of counts. The genes are TRBV2 and TRBJ1-5; D not certain. CDR3 size: 13 residues. V lost 2 bases and J lost 4, with 6 bases in between. Per germline, CDR1 SNHLY and CDR2 FYNNEI. CDR3 in amino acids: CASSERWNQPQHF. CDR3 bases: TGTGCCAGCAGTGAAAGGTGGAATCAGCCCCAGCATTTT.

The chain links TRBV4-3 to TRBJ2-7; a weak D match, TRBD2 (5 bases). Between the trimmed V and J ends, which lost 1 base and 3 bases, there was a span of 22 bases. CDR1 LGHNA and CDR2 YSLEER come from the germline V gene. This CDR3 has 18 amino acids. The CDR3 bases are TGCGCCAGCAGCCAAGGCCTACCCGGGGAAGGCGGATACTACGAGCAGTACTTC. Protein product: CASSQGLPGEGGYYEQYF.

The rearrangement links TRBV9 to TRBJ2-3; D gene ambiguous. Looked up from germline, CDR1 is SGDLS and CDR2 is YYNGEE. CDR3 length: 15 residues. The V gene lost 2 bases and the J gene lost 0 bases, with 10 bases spanning the gap. The CDR3 coding sequence is TGTGCCAGCAGCGTCCGAGATACTAGCACAGATACGCAGTATTTT. Residues: CASSVRDTSTDTQYF. The entire variable domain, with the rest obtained from reference TRBV9 and TRBJ2-3, is as follows: DSGVTQTPKHLITATGQRVTLRCSPRSGDLSVYWYQQSLDQGLQFLIQYYNGEERAKGNILERFSAQQFPDLHSELNLSSLELGDSALYFCASSVRDTSTDTQYFGPGTRLTVL.

This clone occurred a few times. The chain links TRBV6-5 to TRBJ1-2; no firm D call. From germline, CDR1 is MNHEY and CDR2 SVGAGI. V lost 2 bases and J lost 6, with 7 bases in between. The CDR3 extends over 12 amino acids. CDR3 sequence: CASSYTGNGYTF. CDR3 DNA: TGTGCCAGCAGTTACACGGGGAATGGCTACACCTTC.

V usage is TRBV27 and J usage is TRBJ1-6, with D unclear. The ends were cut back, 2 bases at V and 8 bases at J, with 7 bases in the middle. The germline V gene has CDR1 MNHEY and CDR2 SMNVEV (reference sequence). The CDR3 runs to 13 residues. The CDR3 nucleotides read TGTGCCAGCAGTTTAAACAGAGATTCACCCCTCCACTTT. Encoded protein: CASSLNRDSPLHF.

This clone was found a few times. The chain combines TRBV9 with TRBJ2-6; D possibly corresponds to TRBD1 (6 bases). V shed 0 bases and J shed 0 bases, with 7 bases lying between them. The CDR3 covers 16 residues. The germline V gene has CDR1 SGDLS and CDR2 YYNGEE. This CDR3 reads CASSVVGASGANVLTF. The CDR3 bases are TGTGCCAGCAGCGTAGTGGGGGCCTCTGGGGCCAACGTCCTGACTTTC.

This chain uses TRBV5-4 with TRBJ1-2; perhaps TRBD1 as D (6 bases). The CDR3 is 16 amino acids. CDR1 SGHNT and CDR2 YYREEE come from the germline V gene (reference sequence). Trimming took 4 bases from V and 3 from J, leaving 19 bases between them. CDR3 in amino acids: CASSQYQGRPDYGYTF. CDR3 in DNA: TGTGCCAGCAGCCAATATCAGGGGCGGCCTGACTATGGCTACACCTTC.